The next 16 T cell receptor beta chains were all read from a single sample in a study of response to subunit inactivated influenza vaccine (dated by TCRdb to the late 2010s). The receptor library was made with RT-PCR. This sample was sequenced with an Illumina HiSeq 2500. The public reads were run again by TCRdb, first through fastp at Q25 and then through MiXCR, and only productive beta chains were kept. For every CDR3 protein sequence, its rows merge into one entry that carries the most common genes and DNA. This sample lists about 310,000 distinct CDR3 sequences; 22% were detected once. 9% to 12% of the sample comes from the top ten. The sample was PBMCs from blood, taken around 22 months after vaccination. The receptors were sampled from a man between 50 and 75 years old who received an inactivated influenza vaccine. Donor details come from another sample of the same person, matched by shared clones.

The chain has TRBV10-3 and TRBJ2-7, with 12 nucleotides matching TRBD1. V lost 4 bases, J lost 7 bases, and 5 bases stayed unmatched. Germline-derived CDR1 and CDR2 are ENHRY and SYGVKD. The CDR3 sequence is 14 residues long. CDR3: CAISAGQGAVEQYF. CDR3 sequence (DNA): TGTGCCATCAGTGCGGGACAGGGGGCGGTAGAGCAGTACTTC.

This clonotype has just a few counts. The V gene is TRBV4-3, the J gene TRBJ1-1, with D unclear. Germline V gene lookup returns CDR1 LGHNA and CDR2 YSLEER. The CDR3 spans 16 residues. Trimming removed 0 bases from V and 0 bases from J, with 11 bases in between. The CDR3 loop reads CASSQDTVQLNTEAFF. Written as DNA, the CDR3 is TGCGCCAGCAGCCAAGATACTGTACAGCTGAACACTGAAGCTTTCTTT.

There are many counts of this clonotype. V and J are TRBV27 and TRBJ1-2; 9 bases fit TRBD1. CDR3 length: 13 residues. V gave up 8 bases and J gave up 8 bases; unmatched junction bases: 9. CDR1 is MNHEY, CDR2 SMNVEV, per germline (reference sequence). The CDR3, as DNA: TGTGCCAGCCGGGTGGGACAGGGATCCGGCTACACCTTC. This codes for CASRVGQGSGYTF.

This clonotype was seen a single time. The V and J genes are TRBV5-6 and TRBJ2-1; TRBD2 aligns across 10 bases. Germline lookup yields CDR1 SGHDT and CDR2 YYEEEE. After removal of 2 bases from V and 5 bases from J, the junction contained 4 bases not matched to a gene. CDR3 length equals 15 residues. The CDR3 protein is CASSFGTSANNEQFF. As DNA, the CDR3 is TGTGCCAGCAGCTTCGGGACTAGCGCGAACAATGAGCAGTTCTTC.

The CDR3 DNA follows: TGCGCCAGCAGCCCGGGACACCTCGAGGGGACCCAGTACTTC. Protein product: CASSPGHLEGTQYF. The chain links TRBV4-3 to TRBJ2-5, with D possibly matching TRBD1 (6 bases). The CDR3 totals 14 residues. V lost 4 bases and J lost 7, with 16 bases in between. The germline V gene has CDR1 LGHNA and CDR2 YSLEER.

The chain carries TRBV4-3 and TRBJ1-2; possible D gene TRBD1, 5 bases. Germline CDR1 reads LGHNA; CDR2 reads YSLEER. The CDR3 extends over 16 amino acids. Trimming pared 0 bases from V and 0 bases from J, leaving 11 bases between. CDR3 sequence (DNA): TGCGCCAGCAGCCAAGACGAGGGGTTAGCTAACTATGGCTACACCTTC. Translated: CASSQDEGLANYGYTF.

V gene TRBV5-6 combines with J gene TRBJ1-1; D is possibly TRBD1 (5 bases). From germline, CDR1 is SGHDT and CDR2 YYEEEE. V was shortened by 2 bases and J by 5 bases, with 10 bases between the two germline ends. The CDR3 extends over 13 amino acids. CDR3 nucleotide sequence: TGTGCCAGCAGCTTTGGGACGGGTACTGAAGCTTTCTTT. This sequence encodes CASSFGTGTEAFF.

This sequence joins TRBV29-1 and TRBJ2-7; TRBD2 matches 13 bases. The germline V gene encodes CDR1 SQVTM and CDR2 ANQGSEA. The CDR3 is made up of 13 amino acids. Trimming at V came to 4 bases and at J to 6 bases, leaving 3 bases not matched to a gene. CDR3 protein: CSVAGTSGTEQYF. The CDR3 coding sequence is TGCAGCGTTGCCGGGACTAGCGGGACCGAGCAGTACTTC.

The genes are TRBV12-3 or TRBV12-4 and TRBJ2-7; perhaps TRBD2 as D (6 bases). The CDR3 loop spans 14 amino acids. Trimming took 1 base from V and 2 from J, leaving 9 bases between them. DNA for the CDR3: TGTGCCAGCAGTTTAGGTGCGGGGACCTACGAGCAGTACTTC. Amino acid sequence: CASSLGAGTYEQYF.

V and J are TRBV7-9 and TRBJ2-5; D possibly corresponds to TRBD2 (6 bases). The germline V and J ends were trimmed by 4 bases and 5 bases, with 8 bases remaining between them. Per the germline V gene, CDR1 is SEHNR and CDR2 is FQNEAQ (reference sequence). The CDR3 consists of 12 residues. The CDR3 DNA is TGTGCCAGCAGCTCGGAGGGGGAGACCCAGTACTTC. This encodes CASSSEGETQYF.

J is TRBJ2-1 and V is TRBV6-4; 10 positions agree with TRBD1. With V trimmed by 5 bases and J by 7 bases, 5 bases remained unmatched. CDR1 is MRHNA, CDR2 SNTAGT, per germline. This CDR3 is built from 14 residues. DNA of the CDR3: TGTGCCAGCAGTCGGGGGGGACAGGGGAATGAGCAGTTCTTC. Translated, it gives CASSRGGQGNEQFF.

This clonotype was counted at least ten times. The rearrangement joins TRBV5-5 to TRBJ1-5; weak D call: TRBD1 (6 bases). The germline CDR1 and CDR2 sequences are SGHKS and YYEKEE (reference sequence). This CDR3 comprises 13 residues. Trimming took 2 bases from V and 5 from J, leaving 8 bases between them. Here the CDR3 DNA reads TGTGCCAGCAGCTTCGGGGGCGATCAGCCCCAGCATTTT. It yields the protein CASSFGGDQPQHF. The full variable domain, its missing parts supplied by reference TRBV5-5 and TRBJ1-5, is DAGVTQSPTHLIKTRGQQVTLRCSPISGHKSVSWYQQVLGQGPQFIFQYYEKEERGRGNFPDRFSARQFPNYSSELNVNALLLGDSALYLCASSFGGDQPQHFGDGTRLSIL.

The table lists this clonotype with a few counts. The chain is built from TRBV12-3 or TRBV12-4 and TRBJ1-1, with D perhaps TRBD1 (5 bases). The V end was cut by 3 bases, the J end by 3 bases, with 8 bases between. The CDR3 runs to 13 residues. The CDR3 sequence: CASSLDTYTEAFF. The CDR3 coding sequence is TGTGCCAGCAGTTTGGACACATACACTGAAGCTTTCTTT.

The chain carries TRBV9 and TRBJ2-2; TRBD2 might be the D (5 bases). The CDR3 has 14 amino acids. CDR1 is SGDLS, CDR2 YYNGEE, per germline. V lost 7 bases, J lost 0 bases, and 10 bases lay in between. The CDR3 here is CASEGLTNTGELFF. The CDR3 bases are TGTGCCAGCGAAGGACTCACGAACACCGGGGAGCTGTTTTTT.

This clonotype was detected once. The chain employs TRBV20-1 and TRBJ2-3, with 9 nucleotides matching TRBD1. Looked up from germline, CDR1 is DFQATT and CDR2 is SNEGSKA (reference sequence). Unmatched junction bases numbered 9, after V lost 5 bases and J lost 6 bases. This CDR3 has 14 amino acids. CDR3 coding DNA: TGCAGTGCTCGATGGACAGGGGCAGGGGATACGCAGTATTTT. Protein product: CSARWTGAGDTQYF.

The CDR3 region is CASSLTGGVETQYF. The CDR3 DNA is TGCGCCAGCAGCTTAACAGGGGGCGTAGAGACCCAGTACTTC. The genes are TRBV5-1 and TRBJ2-5, with 9 bases matching TRBD1. The CDR3 runs to 14 residues. With 2 bases clipped from V and 4 bases from J, the junction kept 3 bases outside the gene matches. In germline, CDR1 is SGHRS, CDR2 YFSETQ.